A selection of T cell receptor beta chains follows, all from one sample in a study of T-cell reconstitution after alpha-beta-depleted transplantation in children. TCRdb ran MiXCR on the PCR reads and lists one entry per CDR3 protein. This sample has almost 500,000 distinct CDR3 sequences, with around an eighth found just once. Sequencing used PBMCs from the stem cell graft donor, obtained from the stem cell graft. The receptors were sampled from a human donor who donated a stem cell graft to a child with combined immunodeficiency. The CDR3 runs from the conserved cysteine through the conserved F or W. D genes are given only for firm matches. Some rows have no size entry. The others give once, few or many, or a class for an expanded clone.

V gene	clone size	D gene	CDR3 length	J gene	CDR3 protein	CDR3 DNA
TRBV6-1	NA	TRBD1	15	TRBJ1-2	CASSGRDRGLDGYAF	TGTGCCAGCAGTGGACGGGACAGGGGGCTGGATGGCTACGCCTTC
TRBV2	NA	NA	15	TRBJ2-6	CASSRDRSGANVLTF	TGTGCCAGCAGTAGAGACAGGTCTGGGGCCAACGTCCTGACTTTC
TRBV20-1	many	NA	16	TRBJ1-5	CSASPGQDHSNQPQHF	TGCAGTGCGTCCCCAGGGCAGGACCATAGCAATCAGCCCCAGCATTTT
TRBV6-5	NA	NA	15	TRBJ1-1	CASSYSGGSGTEAFF	TGTGCCAGCAGTTACTCGGGGGGGTCGGGCACTGAAGCTTTCTTT
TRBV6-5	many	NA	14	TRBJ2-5	CASSYSGTQETQYF	TGTGCCAGCAGTTACTCTGGGACGCAAGAGACCCAGTACTTC
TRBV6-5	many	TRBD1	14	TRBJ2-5	CASSTDRGAGTQYF	TGTGCCAGCAGTACCGACAGGGGGGCAGGGACCCAGTACTTC
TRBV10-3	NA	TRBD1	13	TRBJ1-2	CAISLRDRDGYTF	TGTGCCATCAGTTTACGGGACAGGGATGGCTACACCTTC
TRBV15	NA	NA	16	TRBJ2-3	CATSRVRGEAADTQYF	TGTGCCACCAGCAGAGTCAGGGGGGAGGCGGCAGATACGCAGTATTTT
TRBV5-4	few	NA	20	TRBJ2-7	CASSLVGVGSWSGKYYEQYF	TGTGCCAGCAGCTTGGTAGGAGTGGGTTCCTGGTCAGGGAAATACTACGAGCAGTACTTC
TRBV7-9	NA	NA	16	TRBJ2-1	CASSLAVPSSYNEQFF	TGTGCCAGCAGCTTAGCCGTCCCGAGCTCCTACAATGAGCAGTTCTTC
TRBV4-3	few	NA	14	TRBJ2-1	CASSQDLLVAEQFF	TGCGCCAGCAGCCAAGATTTGTTGGTAGCGGAGCAGTTCTTC
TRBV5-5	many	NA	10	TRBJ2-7	CASSLHEQYF	TGTGCCAGCAGCCTACACGAGCAGTACTTC
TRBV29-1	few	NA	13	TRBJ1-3	CSVRTTSGNTIYF	TGCAGCGTTAGGACGACCTCTGGAAACACCATATATTTT
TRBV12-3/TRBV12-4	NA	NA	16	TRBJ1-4	CASSFSGEGTNEKLFF	TGTGCCAGCAGTTTCTCGGGGGAAGGCACTAATGAAAAACTGTTTTTT
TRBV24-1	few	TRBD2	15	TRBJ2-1	CATSDSGGAYNEQFF	TGTGCCACCAGTGATTCCGGGGGGGCCTACAATGAGCAGTTCTTC
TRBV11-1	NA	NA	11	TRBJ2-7	CASRLSGEQYF	TGTGCCAGCAGACTGTCCGGGGAGCAGTACTTC
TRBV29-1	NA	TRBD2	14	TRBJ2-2	CSVQLAGNTGELFF	TGCAGCGTCCAACTAGCGGGGAACACCGGGGAGCTGTTTTTT
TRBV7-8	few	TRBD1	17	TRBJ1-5	CASSLVPGQGSNQPQHF	TGTGCCAGCAGCTTAGTGCCGGGACAGGGGAGCAATCAGCCCCAGCATTTT
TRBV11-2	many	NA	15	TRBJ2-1	CASSLGEGDYNEQFF	TGTGCCAGCTCACTCGGGGAAGGGGACTACAATGAGCAGTTCTTC
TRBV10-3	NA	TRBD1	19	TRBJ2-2	CAISERKGAESSNTGELFF	TGTGCCATCAGTGAGCGAAAGGGGGCGGAAAGCTCGAACACCGGGGAGCTGTTTTTT
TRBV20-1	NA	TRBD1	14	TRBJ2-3	CSASEQGSTDTQYF	TGCAGTGCTAGTGAACAGGGGAGCACAGATACGCAGTATTTT
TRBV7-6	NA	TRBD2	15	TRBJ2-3	CASSQSGGGLDTQYF	TGTGCCAGCAGCCAAAGCGGGGGTGGCTTGGATACGCAGTATTTT
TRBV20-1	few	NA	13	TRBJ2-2	CSATAANTGELFF	TGCAGTGCTACAGCCGCGAACACCGGGGAGCTGTTTTTT
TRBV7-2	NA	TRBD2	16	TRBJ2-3	CASSATSGSGTDTQYF	TGTGCCAGCAGCGCGACTAGCGGGAGTGGCACAGATACGCAGTATTTT
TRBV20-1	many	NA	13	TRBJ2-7	CSALGASFYEQYF	TGCAGTGCCCTAGGGGCTAGTTTCTACGAGCAGTACTTC
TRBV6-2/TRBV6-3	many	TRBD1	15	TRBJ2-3	CASRPRGTGTDTQYF	TGTGCCAGCAGACCCAGAGGGACAGGCACAGATACGCAGTATTTT
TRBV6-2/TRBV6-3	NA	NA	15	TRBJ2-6	CASSYRDSGANVLTF	TGTGCCAGCAGTTATCGGGACTCTGGGGCCAACGTCCTGACTTTC
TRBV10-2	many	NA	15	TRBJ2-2	CASSEGGEATGELFF	TGCGCCAGCAGTGAGGGGGGCGAAGCTACCGGGGAGCTGTTTTTT
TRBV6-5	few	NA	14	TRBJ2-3	CASSWGPRTDTQYF	TGTGCCAGCAGTTGGGGACCGCGCACAGATACGCAGTATTTT
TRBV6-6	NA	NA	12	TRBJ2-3	CASRAPRDTQYF	TGTGCCAGCAGAGCCCCCAGAGATACGCAGTATTTT
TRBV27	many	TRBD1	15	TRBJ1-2	CASSSQGTSNYGYTF	TGTGCCAGCAGCTCACAGGGGACTTCAAACTATGGCTACACCTTC
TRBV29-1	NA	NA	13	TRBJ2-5	CSVRKGAQETQYF	TGCAGCGTGAGGAAGGGCGCGCAAGAGACCCAGTACTTC
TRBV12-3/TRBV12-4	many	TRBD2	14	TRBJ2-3	CASSRTGGADTQYF	TGTGCCAGCAGTCGAACGGGAGGGGCGGATACGCAGTATTTT
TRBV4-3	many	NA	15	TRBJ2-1	CASSQVLTSVHEQFF	TGCGCCAGCAGCCAAGTTTTGACTAGTGTGCATGAGCAGTTCTTC
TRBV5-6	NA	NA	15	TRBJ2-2	CASSPPTAGTGELFF	TGTGCCAGCAGCCCCCCCACGGCGGGCACCGGGGAGCTGTTTTTT
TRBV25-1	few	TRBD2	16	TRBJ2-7	CASSEFFAGESYEQYF	TGTGCCAGCAGTGAATTTTTCGCGGGGGAATCCTACGAGCAGTACTTC
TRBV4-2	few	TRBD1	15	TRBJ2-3	CASSLPGQRTDTQYF	TGTGCCAGCAGCCTACCGGGACAGAGAACAGATACGCAGTATTTT
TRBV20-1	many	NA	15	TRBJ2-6	CSARPGDSGANVLTF	TGCAGTGCTAGGCCAGGGGACTCTGGGGCCAACGTCCTGACTTTC
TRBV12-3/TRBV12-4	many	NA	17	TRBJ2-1	CASSPSPSPSGYNEQFF	TGTGCCAGCAGTCCCTCTCCCTCTCCCTCCGGGTACAATGAGCAGTTCTTC
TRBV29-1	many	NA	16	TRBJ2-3	CSVEVGSGLPENTQYF	TGCAGCGTTGAAGTAGGTTCGGGCCTACCGGAAAATACGCAGTATTTT
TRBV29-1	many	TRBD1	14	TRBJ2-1	CSVADRGRNNEQFF	TGCAGCGTAGCCGACAGGGGGAGAAACAATGAGCAGTTCTTC
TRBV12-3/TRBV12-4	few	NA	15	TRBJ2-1	CASTSGRSSYNEQFF	TGTGCCAGCACCTCAGGGAGGTCCTCCTACAATGAGCAGTTCTTC